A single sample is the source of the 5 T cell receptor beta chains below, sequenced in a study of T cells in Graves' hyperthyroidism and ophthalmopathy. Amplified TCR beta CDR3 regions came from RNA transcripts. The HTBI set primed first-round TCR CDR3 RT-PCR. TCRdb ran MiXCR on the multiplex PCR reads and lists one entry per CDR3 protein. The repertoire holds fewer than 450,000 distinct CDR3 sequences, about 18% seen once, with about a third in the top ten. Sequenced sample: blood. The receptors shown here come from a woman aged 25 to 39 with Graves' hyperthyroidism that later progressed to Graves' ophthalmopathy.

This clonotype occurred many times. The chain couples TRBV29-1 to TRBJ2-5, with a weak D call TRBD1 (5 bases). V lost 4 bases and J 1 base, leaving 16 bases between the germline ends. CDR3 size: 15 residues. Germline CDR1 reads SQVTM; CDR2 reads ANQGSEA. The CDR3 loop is CSVVRQGRSQETQYF. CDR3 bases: TGCAGCGTTGTTAGGCAGGGCAGGTCCCAAGAGACCCAGTACTTC.

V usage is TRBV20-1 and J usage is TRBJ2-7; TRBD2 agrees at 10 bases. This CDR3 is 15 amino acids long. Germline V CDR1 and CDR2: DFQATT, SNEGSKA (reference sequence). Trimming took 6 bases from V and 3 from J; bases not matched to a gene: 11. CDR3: CSAPKGTSGNYEQYF. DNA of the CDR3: TGCAGTGCCCCTAAAGGAACTAGCGGGAACTACGAGCAGTACTTC.

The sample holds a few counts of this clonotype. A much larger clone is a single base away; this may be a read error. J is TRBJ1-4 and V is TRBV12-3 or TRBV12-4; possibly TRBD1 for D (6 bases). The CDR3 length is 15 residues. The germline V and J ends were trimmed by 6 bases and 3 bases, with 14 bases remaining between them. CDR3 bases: TGTGCCAGCAGGGCTACAGGGTATGCTAATGAAAAACTGTTTTTT. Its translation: CASRATGYANEKLFF.

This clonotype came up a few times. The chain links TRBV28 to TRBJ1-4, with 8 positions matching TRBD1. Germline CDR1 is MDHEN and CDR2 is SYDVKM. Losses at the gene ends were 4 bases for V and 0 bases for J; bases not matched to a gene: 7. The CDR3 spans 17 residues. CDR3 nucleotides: TGTGCCAGCAGTTCGGACAGGGCCCGTGCAACTAATGAAAAACTGTTTTTT. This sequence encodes CASSSDRARATNEKLFF.

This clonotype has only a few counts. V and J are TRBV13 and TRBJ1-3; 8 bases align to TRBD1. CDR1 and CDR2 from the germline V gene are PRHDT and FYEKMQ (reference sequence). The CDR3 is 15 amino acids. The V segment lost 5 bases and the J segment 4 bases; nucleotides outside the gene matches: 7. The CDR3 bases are TGTGCCAGCAGCCCGCGACAGGGGTGGGGAAACACCATATATTTT. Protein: CASSPRQGWGNTIYF.